The 28 T cell receptor beta chains listed next were all sequenced from one sample in a study of identical twins. TCRdb re-derived calls from the 5' RACE reads in MiXCR, one entry per CDR3 protein. The data hold some 660,000 distinct CDR3 sequences, with 8.5% to 9% observed a single time. The data were also submitted as part of a second study, on yellow fever vaccine responses in identical twins.

The material sequenced was PBMCs. These receptors came from a woman under 30 in good health.

This clonotype was observed a few times. The chain recombines TRBV6-2 or TRBV6-3 with TRBJ2-2, with TRBD2 matching 9 bases. CDR1 MNHEY and CDR2 SVGEGT come from the germline V gene. This CDR3 is 17 amino acids long. J gave up 0 bases and V 5 bases, and 7 bases lay outside the gene matches. The CDR3 coding sequence is TGTGCCAGCAGTCATCGACTAGCGGTCACGAACACCGGGGAGCTGTTTTTT. Translation: CASSHRLAVTNTGELFF.

V and J are TRBV12-1 and TRBJ2-1; TRBD1, the D gene given by the table, was not confirmed from the DNA. TRBV12-1 is a pseudogene locus. The CDR3 has 18 residues. CDR3 sequence: CASSFLNCRRSRDNEQFF. CDR3 nucleotide sequence: TGTGCCAGCAGCTTTTTGAATTGTCGACGCTCCCGGGACAATGAGCAGTTCTTC.

This chain uses TRBV27 with TRBJ2-2; D may be TRBD1 (5 bases). The germline CDR1 and CDR2 sequences are MNHEY and SMNVEV (reference sequence). This CDR3 is 14 amino acids long. V gave up 4 bases and J gave up 4 bases, with 10 bases separating them. Here the CDR3 DNA reads TGTGCCAGCAGTTCCAGGGTGGGCACCGGGGAGCTGTTTTTT. Translated: CASSSRVGTGELFF.

The sample holds a few counts of this clonotype. The genes are TRBV29-1 and TRBJ2-3; weak D call: TRBD1 (5 bases). Germline lookup yields CDR1 SQVTM and CDR2 ANQGSEA. Trimming took off 4 bases at V and 0 bases at J, with 14 bases between the two ends. The CDR3 runs to 15 residues. The CDR3 DNA reads as TGCAGCGTTGCTGACAGAACCAAAAGCACAGATACGCAGTATTTT. Translation gives CSVADRTKSTDTQYF.

This clonotype showed up just a few times. The chain employs TRBV6-1 and TRBJ2-1; D possibly corresponds to TRBD1 (6 bases). Germline V lookup: CDR1 MNHNS, CDR2 SASEGT. V lost 6 bases, J lost 4 bases, and 13 bases lay in between. The CDR3 totals 14 residues. The CDR3 here is CASSIGTIYNEQFF. CDR3 DNA: TGTGCCAGCAGCATCGGGACAATTTACAATGAGCAGTTCTTC.

The V and J genes are TRBV28 and TRBJ2-3; 10 bases are shared with TRBD1. Germline assignment: CDR1 MDHEN and CDR2 SYDVKM. This CDR3 region has 14 residues. Unmatched junction bases numbered 4, after V lost 5 bases and J lost 5 bases. CDR3 amino acids: CASSVGQGIDTQYF. DNA for the CDR3: TGTGCCAGCAGTGTGGGACAGGGGATAGATACGCAGTATTTT. Looking up the rest from reference TRBV28 and TRBJ2-3 gives the full variable domain: DVKVTQSSRYLVKRTGEKVFLECVQDMDHENMFWYRQDPGLGLRLIYFSYDVKMKEKGDIPEGYSVSREKKERFSLILESASTNQTSMYLCASSVGQGIDTQYFGPGTRLTVL.

The V call is TRBV18, the J call TRBJ2-3; D not resolved. This CDR3 comprises 13 residues. V gave up 8 bases and J gave up 3 bases, with 12 bases separating them. CDR1 and CDR2 from the germline V gene are KGHSH and LQKENI. The CDR3 spells CASQITGTDTQYF. The CDR3, as DNA: TGTGCCAGCCAAATCACCGGGACAGATACGCAGTATTTT. Full variable domain (rest looked up from reference TRBV18 and TRBJ2-3): NAGVMQNPRHLVRRRGQEARLRCSPMKGHSHVYWYRQLPEEGLKFMVYLQKENIIDESGMPKERFSAEFPKEGPSILRIQQVVRGDSAAYFCASQITGTDTQYFGPGTRLTVL.

The table lists this clonotype with a few counts. The rearrangement links TRBV7-9 to TRBJ1-1; TRBD1 might be the D (5 bases). CDR1 and CDR2 from the germline V gene are SEHNR and FQNEAQ (reference sequence). Trimming stripped 5 bases from V and 3 bases from J, with 16 bases between. This CDR3 region has 15 residues. The CDR3 coding sequence is TGTGCCAGCAGCCCCCGGACCTCCAGGGACACTGAAGCTTTCTTT. Translated: CASSPRTSRDTEAFF. Drawing the rest from reference TRBV7-9 and TRBJ1-1, the complete variable domain is DTGVSQNPRHKITKRGQNVTFRCDPISEHNRLYWYRQTLGQGPEFLTYFQNEAQLEKSRLLSDRFSAERPKGSFSTLEIQRTEQGDSAMYLCASSPRTSRDTEAFFGQGTRLTVV.

The chain couples TRBV6-2 or TRBV6-3 to TRBJ2-7, with D hard to call. The CDR3 sequence is 14 residues long. V dropped 2 bases and J dropped 0 bases, with 8 bases sitting between them. Germline V gene lookup returns CDR1 MNHEY and CDR2 SVGEGT. The CDR3 sequence: CASSYHTNSYEQYF. The CDR3 DNA reads as TGTGCCAGCAGTTACCATACAAACTCCTACGAGCAGTACTTC.

The chain is built from TRBV7-9 and TRBJ1-2, with D uncertain. Between the trimmed V and J ends, which lost 4 bases and 7 bases, there was a span of 13 bases. Looked up from germline, CDR1 is SEHNR and CDR2 is FQNEAQ (reference sequence). The CDR3 totals 13 residues. This CDR3 reads CASSSLDILGYTF. Here the CDR3 DNA reads TGTGCCAGCAGCTCCCTAGATATCCTTGGCTACACCTTC.

This clonotype has just a few counts. V is TRBV3-1 and J is TRBJ2-3; 7 nucleotides align to TRBD2. V lost 1 base and J lost 4; bases outside the gene matches: 14. This CDR3 spans 18 amino acids. Germline loops: CDR1 LGHDT, CDR2 YNNKEL (reference sequence). The CDR3, as DNA: TGTGCCAGCAGCCAAGTTATCAGGGAGCGGGGACGGCCAGATACGCAGTATTTT. As protein: CASSQVIRERGRPDTQYF.

This clonotype was counted only a few times. The V call is TRBV13, the J call TRBJ2-4; D is perhaps TRBD1 (7 bases). There are 15 residues in the CDR3. Germline V gene data show CDR1 as PRHDT and CDR2 as FYEKMQ (reference sequence). The germline V and J ends were trimmed by 5 bases and 7 bases, with 18 bases remaining between them. The CDR3 DNA is TGTGCCAGCAGCCGATTGGAGGGGGCGCCGAACATTCAGTACTTC. Translating it yields CASSRLEGAPNIQYF.

The rearrangement joins TRBV7-2 to TRBJ2-7, with no clear D. Trimming cost V 3 bases and J 0 bases, with 9 bases left between them. The CDR3 loop spans 14 amino acids. Looked up from germline, CDR1 is SGHTA and CDR2 is FQGNSA. CDR3 nucleotide sequence: TGTGCCAGCAGCTTTCAGGAGACCTCCTACGAGCAGTACTTC. Residues: CASSFQETSYEQYF.

The sample holds a few counts of this clonotype. V usage is TRBV9 and J usage is TRBJ2-7; D ambiguous. The germline V gene has CDR1 SGDLS and CDR2 YYNGEE. The CDR3 extends over 13 amino acids. V was pared by 0 bases and J by 7 bases, with 11 bases between. The CDR3 reads CASSVGILGEQYF. As DNA, the CDR3 is TGTGCCAGCAGCGTAGGGATTTTGGGAGAGCAGTACTTC.

The rearrangement links TRBV4-1 to TRBJ2-7; 9 bases match TRBD1. The CDR3 contains 16 residues. Per germline, CDR1 MGHRA and CDR2 YSYEKL. V trimming: 1 base; J trimming: 2 bases; junction bases outside the gene matches: 6. The CDR3 reads CASSQVSGTGTYEQYF. The CDR3 coding sequence is TGCGCCAGCAGCCAAGTCTCCGGGACAGGGACCTACGAGCAGTACTTC.

V and J are TRBV5-1 and TRBJ2-1, with D possibly TRBD1 on 7 matching bases. The CDR3 is made up of 14 amino acids. V lost 6 bases and J lost 5, with 15 bases in between. Germline loops: CDR1 SGHRS, CDR2 YFSETQ. The CDR3 DNA follows: TGCGCCAGCAACGCAGGGGGAGGAAACAATGAGCAGTTCTTC. Amino acid sequence: CASNAGGGNNEQFF.

The genes are TRBV9 and TRBJ1-1, with D maybe TRBD1 (5 bases). V was clipped by 4 bases and J by 5 bases, with 15 bases between them. This CDR3 contains 14 residues. CDR1 and CDR2 from the germline V gene are SGDLS and YYNGEE. The CDR3 is CASSSSGPRTEAFF. For the CDR3, the DNA is TGTGCCAGCAGCTCCTCGGGACCTCGGACTGAAGCTTTCTTT. Full variable domain (remainder filled in from reference TRBV9 and TRBJ1-1): DSGVTQTPKHLITATGQRVTLRCSPRSGDLSVYWYQQSLDQGLQFLIQYYNGEERAKGNILERFSAQQFPDLHSELNLSSLELGDSALYFCASSSSGPRTEAFFGQGTRLTVV.

This clonotype was detected only a few times. The chain links TRBV6-2 or TRBV6-3 to TRBJ2-2; 11 nucleotides line up with TRBD2. V was pared by 6 bases and J by 7 bases, with 4 bases of the junction left unmatched. This CDR3 is 14 amino acids long. CDR1 MNHEY and CDR2 SVGEGT come from the germline V gene. CDR3 in amino acids: CASRGTSGYGELFF. In DNA, the CDR3 is TGTGCCAGCAGAGGGACTAGCGGTTACGGGGAGCTGTTTTTT.

This clonotype was counted at least ten times. The chain joins TRBV11-1 to TRBJ2-3, with 15 bases fitting TRBD2. CDR1 is SGHAT, CDR2 FQDESV, per germline (reference sequence). CDR3 length: 16 amino acids. Losses at the gene ends were 5 bases for V and 4 bases for J; bases not matched to a gene: 4. The CDR3 is CASSAGLAGGPDTQYF. CDR3 DNA sequence: TGTGCCAGCAGCGCCGGACTAGCGGGGGGGCCAGATACGCAGTATTTT.

V is TRBV20-1 and J is TRBJ2-7; D possibly corresponds to TRBD2 (5 bases). The CDR3 length is 18 residues. Germline CDR1 and CDR2: DFQATT and SNEGSKA (reference sequence). Trimming cost V 2 bases and J 2 bases, with 25 bases left between them. The CDR3 loop reads CSARPLNRPTSTTYEQYF. The DNA for the CDR3 is TGCAGTGCTAGACCTCTCAATAGGCCTACTAGTACTACCTACGAGCAGTACTTC.

The gene calls are TRBV7-2 and TRBJ1-1; D perhaps matches TRBD1 (5 bases). The CDR3 is 14 amino acids. Trimming removed 8 bases from V and 6 bases from J, with 19 bases in between. Germline V gives CDR1 SGHTA, CDR2 FQGNSA. The CDR3 here is CASWNRGSGSEAFF. The CDR3 DNA reads as TGTGCCAGCTGGAATCGGGGCTCCGGCTCTGAAGCTTTCTTT.

This clonotype was picked up a small number of times. The V and J genes are TRBV7-2 and TRBJ2-7; D is possibly TRBD2 (6 bases). The CDR3 extends over 17 amino acids. The germline gives CDR1 SGHTA, CDR2 FQGNSA. V was cut by 3 bases and J by 2 bases, with 20 bases left in between. CDR3 loop: CASSFGGRGGSPYEQYF. The CDR3 nucleotides are TGTGCCAGCAGCTTCGGAGGAAGAGGAGGGAGCCCCTACGAGCAGTACTTC.

As DNA, the CDR3 is TGTGCCAGTAAGGGAGCGGAGGGCGATGAGCAGTTCTTC. Translated: CASKGAEGDEQFF. The chain joins TRBV7-9 to TRBJ2-1, with D possibly being TRBD2 (6 bases). The CDR3 length is 13 residues. Trimming stripped 9 bases from V and 8 bases from J, with 17 bases between. The germline V gene encodes CDR1 SEHNR and CDR2 FQNEAQ (reference sequence).

This clonotype was recorded many times. CDR3 coding DNA: TGTGCCAGCAGCTTGGACGGGAGGGCCGGAAATGAGCAGTTCTTC. Residues: CASSLDGRAGNEQFF. The gene calls are TRBV7-2 and TRBJ2-1, with 8 nucleotides matching TRBD2. The V segment lost 3 bases and the J segment 7 bases; nucleotides outside the gene matches: 8. Germline CDR1 reads SGHTA; CDR2 reads FQGNSA. This CDR3 is built from 15 residues.

The V and J genes are TRBV28 and TRBJ2-1, with 7 positions matching TRBD2. The CDR3 is 15 amino acids. Germline V gene data show CDR1 as MDHEN and CDR2 as SYDVKM. J was trimmed by 5 bases and V by 8 bases; bases with no gene match: 12. The CDR3 nucleotides are TGTGCCAGCGGTGGGGGGGGAACGGGCGACAATGAGCAGTTCTTC. Translating it yields CASGGGGTGDNEQFF.

This clonotype was seen a few times. The chain combines TRBV6-4 with TRBJ2-7; TRBD1 agrees at 10 bases. Unmatched junction bases numbered 16, after V lost 0 bases and J lost 5 bases. The CDR3 spans 19 residues. From germline, CDR1 is MRHNA and CDR2 SNTAGT. CDR3: CASSDSFYPDRGQNDEQYF. DNA for the CDR3: TGTGCCAGCAGTGACTCGTTTTACCCAGACAGGGGGCAGAATGACGAGCAGTACTTC.

This clonotype appeared a few times. The chain recombines TRBV3-1 with TRBJ2-1; 7 nucleotides match TRBD2. The CDR3 is 16 amino acids. V lost 4 bases, J lost 0 bases, and 6 bases stayed unmatched. Germline CDR1 reads LGHDT; CDR2 reads YNNKEL (reference sequence). Written as DNA, the CDR3 is TGTGCCAGCAGCCTCACTCTAGCGGACTCCTACAATGAGCAGTTCTTC. This encodes CASSLTLADSYNEQFF.

Many counts were recorded for this clonotype. The J gene is TRBJ2-3, the V gene TRBV7-9, with D perhaps TRBD1 (6 bases). Looked up from germline, CDR1 is SEHNR and CDR2 is FQNEAQ (reference sequence). V was shortened by 6 bases and J by 4 bases, with 17 bases between the two germline ends. The CDR3 is 15 amino acids. CDR3 DNA: TGTGCCAGCAGTCGTCGGACAGATGGTCCAGATACGCAGTATTTT. Protein: CASSRRTDGPDTQYF.